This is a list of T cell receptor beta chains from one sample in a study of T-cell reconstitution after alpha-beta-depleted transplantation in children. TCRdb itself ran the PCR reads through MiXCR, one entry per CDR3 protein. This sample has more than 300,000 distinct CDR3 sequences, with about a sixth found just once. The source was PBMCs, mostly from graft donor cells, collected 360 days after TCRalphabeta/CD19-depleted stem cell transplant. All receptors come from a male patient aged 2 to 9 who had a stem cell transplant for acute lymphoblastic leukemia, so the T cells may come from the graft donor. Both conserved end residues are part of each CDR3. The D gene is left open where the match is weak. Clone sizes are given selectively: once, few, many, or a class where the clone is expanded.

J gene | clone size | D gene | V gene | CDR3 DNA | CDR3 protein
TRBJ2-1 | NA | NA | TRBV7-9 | TGTGCCAGCAGCTCGCTAGCAATTTACAATGAGCAGTTCTTC | CASSSLAIYNEQFF
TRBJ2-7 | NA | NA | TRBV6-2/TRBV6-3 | TGTGCCAGCAGTTACCCGCCTGACACTCCTTCGGTCTACGAGCAGTACTTC | CASSYPPDTPSVYEQYF
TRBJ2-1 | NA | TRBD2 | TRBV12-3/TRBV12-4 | TGTGCCAGCAGTTTAATTAGCGGGAGGGGAAGGGAGCAGTTCTTC | CASSLISGRGREQFF
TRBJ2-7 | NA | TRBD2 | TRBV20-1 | TGCAGTGCTAGACCCCTGAGACTAGCGGAGGCCCTCTCCTACGAGCAGTACTTC | CSARPLRLAEALSYEQYF
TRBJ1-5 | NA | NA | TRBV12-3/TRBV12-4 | TGTGCCAGCAGTAAGGCGGGATTTAGCAATCAGCCCCAGCATTTT | CASSKAGFSNQPQHF
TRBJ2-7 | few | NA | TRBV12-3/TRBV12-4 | TGTGCCAGCAGTTTTACAGGGTTAGGCCCCTACGAGCAGTACTTC | CASSFTGLGPYEQYF
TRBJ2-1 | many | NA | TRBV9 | TGTGCCAGCAGCGTAGGTCTAGGGGACAACCACAATGAGCAGTTCTTC | CASSVGLGDNHNEQFF
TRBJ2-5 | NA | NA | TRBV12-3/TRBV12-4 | TGTGCCAGCAGAGGGGCACCACAAGAGACCCAGTACTTC | CASRGAPQETQYF
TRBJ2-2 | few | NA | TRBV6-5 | TGTGCCAGCAGTTACATGAACGGGGAGCTGTTTTTT | CASSYMNGELFF
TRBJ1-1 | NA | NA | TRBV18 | TGTGCCAGCTCACAGACCGGACAAGGGTATAACACTGAAGCTTTCTTT | CASSQTGQGYNTEAFF
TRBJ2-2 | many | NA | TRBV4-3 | TGCGCCAGCAGCCAAGATCGGCCCAACACCGGGGAGCTGTTTTTT | CASSQDRPNTGELFF
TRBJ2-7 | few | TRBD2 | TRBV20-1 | TGCAGTGCTAGAGCCCCCGTGCTAGCGGGTTACTACGAGCAGTACTTC | CSARAPVLAGYYEQYF
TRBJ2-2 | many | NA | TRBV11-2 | TGTGCCAGCAGCTCCCAACTTAAGAAGGTTGCGAACACCGGGGAGCTGTTTTTT | CASSSQLKKVANTGELFF